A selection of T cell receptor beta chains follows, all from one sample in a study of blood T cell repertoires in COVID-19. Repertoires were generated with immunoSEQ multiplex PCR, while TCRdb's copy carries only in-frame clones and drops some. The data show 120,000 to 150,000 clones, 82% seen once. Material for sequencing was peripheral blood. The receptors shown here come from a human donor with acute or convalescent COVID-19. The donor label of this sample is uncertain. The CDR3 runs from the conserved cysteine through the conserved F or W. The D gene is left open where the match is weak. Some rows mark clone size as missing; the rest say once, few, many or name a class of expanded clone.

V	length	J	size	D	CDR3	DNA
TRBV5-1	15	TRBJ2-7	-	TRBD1	CASSGTGGSRYEQYF	TGCGCCAGCAGCGGAACAGGGGGGAGTCGATACGAGCAGTACTTC
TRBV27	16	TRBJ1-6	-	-	CASSGLRGAYNSPLHF	TGTGCCAGCAGTGGGCTGCGGGGGGCTTATAATTCACCCCTCCACTTT
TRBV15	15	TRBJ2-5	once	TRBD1	CATSRDPGGKETQYF	TGTGCCACCAGCAGAGATCCAGGGGGCAAAGAGACCCAGTACTTC
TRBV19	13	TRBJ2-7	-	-	CASSINREGEQYF	TGTGCCAGTAGTATAAACAGGGAAGGCGAGCAGTACTTC
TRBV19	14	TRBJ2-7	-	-	CASSSRDSLREQYF	TGTGCCAGTAGTTCCCGCGACAGTCTTCGCGAGCAGTACTTC
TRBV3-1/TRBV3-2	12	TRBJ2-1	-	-	CASSLAEGGQFF	TGTGCCAGCAGCCTAGCGGAAGGCGGGCAGTTCTTC
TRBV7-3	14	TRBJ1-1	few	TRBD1	CASNQRTGRTEAFF	TGTGCCAGCAACCAAAGGACAGGGCGGACTGAAGCTTTCTTT
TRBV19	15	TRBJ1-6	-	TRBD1	CASSIEGQRNSPLHF	TGTGCCAGTAGTATAGAGGGACAGAGGAATTCACCCCTCCACTTT
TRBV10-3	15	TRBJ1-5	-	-	CAISIGRVGNQPQHF	TGTGCCATCAGTATCGGCAGGGTGGGCAATCAGCCCCAGCATTTT
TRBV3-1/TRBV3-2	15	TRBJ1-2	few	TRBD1	CASSHRGREIYGYTF	TGTGCCAGCAGCCACAGGGGGCGGGAGATATATGGCTACACCTTC
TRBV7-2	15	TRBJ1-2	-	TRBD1	CASRHGGTGGHGYTF	TGTGCCAGCAGACACGGTGGGACAGGGGGCCATGGCTACACCTTC
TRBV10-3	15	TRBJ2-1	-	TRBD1	CAISTGQGYHNEQFF	TGTGCCATCAGTACGGGACAGGGTTACCACAATGAGCAGTTCTTC
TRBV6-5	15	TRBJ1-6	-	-	CASSYRSSYNSPLHF	TGTGCCAGCAGTTACAGGAGCTCCTATAATTCACCCCTCCACTTT
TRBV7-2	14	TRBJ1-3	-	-	CASSLAPSGNTIYF	TGTGCCAGCAGCTTGGCCCCTTCTGGAAACACCATATATTTT
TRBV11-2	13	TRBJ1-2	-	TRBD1	CASSRGTGDGYTF	TGTGCCAGCAGCCGCGGGACAGGAGATGGCTACACCTTC
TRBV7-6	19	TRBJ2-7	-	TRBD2	CASSLALAGQTGRPNEQYF	TGTGCCAGCAGCTTAGCACTAGCGGGACAAACGGGGCGCCCAAACGAGCAGTACTTC
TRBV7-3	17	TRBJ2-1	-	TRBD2	CASSSLTGLAAYNEQFF	TGTGCCAGCAGCTCTTTAACGGGACTAGCGGCCTACAATGAGCAGTTCTTC
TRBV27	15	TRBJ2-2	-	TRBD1	CASSTGTGNTGELFF	TGTGCCAGCAGTACCGGGACAGGGAACACCGGGGAGCTGTTTTTT
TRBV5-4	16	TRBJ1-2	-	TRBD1	CASSLGGTGGSYGYTF	TGTGCCAGCAGCTTGGGAGGGACAGGGGGGTCGTATGGCTACACCTTC
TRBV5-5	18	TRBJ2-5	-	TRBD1	CASSLLQLGQFLQETQYF	TGTGCCAGCAGCTTGTTGCAATTGGGACAGTTCTTACAAGAGACCCAGTACTTC
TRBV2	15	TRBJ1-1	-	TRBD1	CASSGTGGGNTEAFF	TGTGCCAGCAGTGGGACAGGGGGCGGTAACACTGAAGCTTTCTTT
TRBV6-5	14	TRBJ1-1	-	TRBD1	CASSYGGTDLEAFF	TGTGCCAGCAGTTACGGGGGGACAGACCTTGAAGCTTTCTTT
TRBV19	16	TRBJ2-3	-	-	CASTPRGAGGLDTQYF	TGTGCCAGTACCCCAAGGGGCGCAGGGGGACTAGATACGCAGTATTTT
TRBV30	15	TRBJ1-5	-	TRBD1	CAWSRRTGGNQPQHF	TGTGCCTGGAGTCGCAGGACAGGGGGAAATCAGCCCCAGCATTTT
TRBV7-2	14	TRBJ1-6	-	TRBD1	CASSVQGANSPLHF	TGTGCCAGCAGTGTACAGGGGGCCAATTCACCCCTCCACTTT